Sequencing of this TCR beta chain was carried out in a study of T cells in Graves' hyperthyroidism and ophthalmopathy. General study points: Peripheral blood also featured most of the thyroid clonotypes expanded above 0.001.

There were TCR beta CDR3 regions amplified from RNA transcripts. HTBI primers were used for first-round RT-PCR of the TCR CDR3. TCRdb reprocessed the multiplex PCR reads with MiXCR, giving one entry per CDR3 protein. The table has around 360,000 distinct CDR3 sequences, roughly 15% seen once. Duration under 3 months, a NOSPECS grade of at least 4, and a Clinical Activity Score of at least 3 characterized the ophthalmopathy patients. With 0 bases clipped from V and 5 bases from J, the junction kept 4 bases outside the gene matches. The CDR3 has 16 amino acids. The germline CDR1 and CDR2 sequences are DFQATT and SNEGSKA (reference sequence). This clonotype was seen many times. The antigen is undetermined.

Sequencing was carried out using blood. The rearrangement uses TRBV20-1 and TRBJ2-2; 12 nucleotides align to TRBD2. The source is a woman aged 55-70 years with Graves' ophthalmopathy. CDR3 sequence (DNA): TGCAGTGCTAGAGATCCACTAGCGGGAGGAACCGGGGAGCTGTTTTTT. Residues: CSARDPLAGGTGELFF.